These T cell receptor beta chains were read from a single sample in a study of cytomegalovirus exposure and HLA in healthy donors. The repertoire was sequenced with immunoSEQ multiplex PCR; TCRdb's copy has only in-frame clones and lacks some. The sample has roughly 140,000 clones, less than 9.5% seen once. Material for sequencing was PBMCs. Every receptor here comes from a male donor in good health and CMV-seronegative. Each CDR3 is given with its conserved first and last residue. Each record gives: D gene, clone size, V gene, J gene, CDR3 DNA, CDR3 protein. A D gene is named only where the DNA matches it firmly. A clone size is listed for some rows: how often the clone was seen (once, few, many), or a class if it is expanded.

.,.,TRBV6-1,TRBJ1-1,TGTGCCAGCAGTAAACAGCTGGTCACTGAAGCTTTCTTT,CASSKQLVTEAFF
.,.,TRBV28,TRBJ1-1,TGTGCCAGCAGTTTGGGGGGAATTGGGGACACTGAAGCTTTCTTT,CASSLGGIGDTEAFF
TRBD2,.,TRBV27,TRBJ2-2,TGTGCCAGCAGCTCTAAGCCCGAGCTAGCGGGAGCTACTTGGGGAACCGGGGAGCTGTTTTTT,CASSSKPELAGATWGTGELFF
.,few,TRBV7-8,TRBJ2-7,TGTGCCAGCAGCCCGGGGTCCTCGGTAGAAACGGGGGAGCAGTACTTC,CASSPGSSVETGEQYF
TRBD1,.,TRBV20-1,TRBJ1-1,TGCAGTTCCGGGACAGTAGAAGCTTTCTTT,CSSGTVEAFF
TRBD1,few,TRBV11-1,TRBJ1-2,TGTGCCAGCAGCCAGGGACAGGGTTACGGCTACACCTTC,CASSQGQGYGYTF
.,few,TRBV6-1,TRBJ1-5,TGTGCCAGCAGTGAGGTGCAGAATCAGCCCCAGCATTTT,CASSEVQNQPQHF
.,.,TRBV6-5,TRBJ1-3,TGTGCCAGCAGCGCTTCATCCGGGGGAGTTGCCATATATTTT,CASSASSGGVAIYF
.,.,TRBV2,TRBJ2-7,TGTGCCAGCAGGAGGATAAGCTCCTACGAGCAGTACTTC,CASRRISSYEQYF
TRBD2,few,TRBV5-1,TRBJ2-1,TGCGCCAGCAGCTTGCGGCGGGAGAACTACAATGAGCAGTTCTTC,CASSLRRENYNEQFF
TRBD1,few,TRBV5-1,TRBJ1-1,TGCGCCAGCAGCTTGGGTTTCTTGGGACAGGGGGATACTGAAGCTTTCTTT,CASSLGFLGQGDTEAFF
TRBD1,few,TRBV28,TRBJ1-1,TGTGCATCGGGACAGGTCGCCGCGAACACTGAAGCTTTCTTT,CASGQVAANTEAFF
TRBD2,once,TRBV29-1,TRBJ2-1,TGCAGCGTTGCGGCGGGGGGACCCTTTAATGAGCAGTTCTTC,CSVAAGGPFNEQFF
TRBD1,.,TRBV4-3,TRBJ1-3,TGCGCCAGCAGCATCTTCCTGGACAGGGGAAACACCATATATTTT,CASSIFLDRGNTIYF
TRBD1,.,TRBV2,TRBJ1-2,TGTGCCAGCAGTGCCCCCGGACAGGCCGTTAACTATGGCTACACCTTC,CASSAPGQAVNYGYTF
.,few,TRBV7-9,TRBJ2-3,TGTGCCAGCAGCTTATTGGTTGTAAAGGGGGATACGCAGTATTTT,CASSLLVVKGDTQYF
.,few,TRBV4-1,TRBJ1-5,TGCGCCAGCAGCCAAGAAAGGGAGTATAGCAATCAGCCCCAGCATTTT,CASSQEREYSNQPQHF
.,.,TRBV5-5,TRBJ1-4,TGTGCCAGCAGCTTGGGGGTGGGGCGAACTAATGAAAAACTGTTTTTT,CASSLGVGRTNEKLFF
.,.,TRBV30,TRBJ1-5,TGTGCCTGGAGGTCCGGGACATCTAGCAATCAGCCCCAGCATTTT,CAWRSGTSSNQPQHF
.,few,TRBV23-1,TRBJ2-7,TGCGCCAGCAGTCAATCCGAACGCGACGAGCAGTACTTC,CASSQSERDEQYF
TRBD2,.,TRBV28,TRBJ2-3,TGTGCCAGCAGTCGGTGGACTAGCGGGAGGGCCGTGAATACGCAGTATTTT,CASSRWTSGRAVNTQYF
TRBD1,few,TRBV6-6,TRBJ1-2,TGTGCCAGCAGTCAAACGACAGGGAACTATGGCTACACCTTC,CASSQTTGNYGYTF
TRBD1,few,TRBV28,TRBJ2-7,TGTGCCAGCCGACAGGGGCCCTCCTACGAGCAGTACTTC,CASRQGPSYEQYF
TRBD1,.,TRBV19,TRBJ1-6,TGTGCCAGTAGTACCGGACAGGGCTCCTATAATTCACCCCTCCACTTT,CASSTGQGSYNSPLHF
TRBD2,.,TRBV5-8,TRBJ2-1,TGTGCCAGAGGGACTAGCGGGGACCGCTCCTACAATGAGCAGTTCTTC,CARGTSGDRSYNEQFF
.,few,TRBV29-1,TRBJ1-1,TGCAGCGGGGTTCTCCGGGGAACTGAAGCTTTCTTT,CSGVLRGTEAFF
.,few,TRBV20-1,TRBJ2-1,TGCAGTGCTAGAGATGGGACCAGGGAGGTCTTC,CSARDGTREVF
TRBD2,.,TRBV2,TRBJ2-3,TGTGCCAGCAGTGTTAGGGGACTAGCGACAGAGGCAGATACGCAGTATTTT,CASSVRGLATEADTQYF
TRBD1,.,TRBV28,TRBJ1-5,TGTGCCAGCAGTTCCGGGACAGGGTGGAATCAGCCCCAGCATTTT,CASSSGTGWNQPQHF
.,.,TRBV7-2,TRBJ2-1,TGTGCCAGCAGCGGTCGGGGTACCTCCGATGAGCAGTTCTTC,CASSGRGTSDEQFF
.,few,TRBV7-2,TRBJ2-3,TGTGCCAGCAGCCCCGACTACGTCCGGAGCACAGATACGCAGTATTTT,CASSPDYVRSTDTQYF
.,.,TRBV2,TRBJ1-5,TGTGCCAGCAGTGAATCGCGGCCTCAAGGAGGCAATCAGCCCCAGCATTTT,CASSESRPQGGNQPQHF
.,few,TRBV7-3,TRBJ1-3,TGTGCCAGCAGCTTAGAACACCGCTCTGGAAACACCATATATTTT,CASSLEHRSGNTIYF
.,.,TRBV5-1,TRBJ2-7,TGCGCCAGCAGCTCCCTGGACAGATCCTACGAGCAGTACTTC,CASSSLDRSYEQYF
.,.,TRBV4-3,TRBJ2-7,TGCGCCAGCAGCCAAGATCGCGCAGGGGCCTACGAGCAGTACTTC,CASSQDRAGAYEQYF
TRBD2,few,TRBV5-1,TRBJ2-1,TGCGCCAGCAGCGTGGGACTAGCGGGTCTCTACAATGAGCAGTTCTTC,CASSVGLAGLYNEQFF
.,.,TRBV19,TRBJ1-2,TGTGCCAGTAGTCCATCCTTAGGAGGATGGGCCTACACCTTC,CASSPSLGGWAYTF
TRBD1,few,TRBV7-9,TRBJ2-5,TGTGCCAGCAGCTCCGGGACAGGGGGCCAAGAGACCCAGTACTTC,CASSSGTGGQETQYF
.,few,TRBV6-1,TRBJ1-3,TGTGCCAGCAGTGACGGACATTCCTCTGGAAACACCATATATTTT,CASSDGHSSGNTIYF
.,.,TRBV9,TRBJ2-1,TGTGCCAGCAGCCCCCGAAGTCTGAGCTCCTACAATGAGCAGTTCTTC,CASSPRSLSSYNEQFF
TRBD2,.,TRBV4-1,TRBJ2-2,TGCGCCAGCAGCCCACCGGGACTAGCGGAAAAGCTGTTTTTT,CASSPPGLAEKLFF
.,few,TRBV7-8,TRBJ2-7,TGTGCCAGCAGCCCCCTTTTTCAGACGGGCGAGCAGTACTTC,CASSPLFQTGEQYF
TRBD1,few,TRBV7-2,TRBJ2-1,TGTGCCAGCAGCAAAGGGGGGACAGGGGAGCAGTTCTTC,CASSKGGTGEQFF
.,.,TRBV28,TRBJ2-7,TGTGCCAGCAGTTTGTCGGGAATGAGGTACGAGCAGTACTTC,CASSLSGMRYEQYF
TRBD1,.,TRBV28,TRBJ1-6,TGTGCCAGCAGGGGGACAGCGAGCTCCTATAATTCACCCCTCCACTTT,CASRGTASSYNSPLHF